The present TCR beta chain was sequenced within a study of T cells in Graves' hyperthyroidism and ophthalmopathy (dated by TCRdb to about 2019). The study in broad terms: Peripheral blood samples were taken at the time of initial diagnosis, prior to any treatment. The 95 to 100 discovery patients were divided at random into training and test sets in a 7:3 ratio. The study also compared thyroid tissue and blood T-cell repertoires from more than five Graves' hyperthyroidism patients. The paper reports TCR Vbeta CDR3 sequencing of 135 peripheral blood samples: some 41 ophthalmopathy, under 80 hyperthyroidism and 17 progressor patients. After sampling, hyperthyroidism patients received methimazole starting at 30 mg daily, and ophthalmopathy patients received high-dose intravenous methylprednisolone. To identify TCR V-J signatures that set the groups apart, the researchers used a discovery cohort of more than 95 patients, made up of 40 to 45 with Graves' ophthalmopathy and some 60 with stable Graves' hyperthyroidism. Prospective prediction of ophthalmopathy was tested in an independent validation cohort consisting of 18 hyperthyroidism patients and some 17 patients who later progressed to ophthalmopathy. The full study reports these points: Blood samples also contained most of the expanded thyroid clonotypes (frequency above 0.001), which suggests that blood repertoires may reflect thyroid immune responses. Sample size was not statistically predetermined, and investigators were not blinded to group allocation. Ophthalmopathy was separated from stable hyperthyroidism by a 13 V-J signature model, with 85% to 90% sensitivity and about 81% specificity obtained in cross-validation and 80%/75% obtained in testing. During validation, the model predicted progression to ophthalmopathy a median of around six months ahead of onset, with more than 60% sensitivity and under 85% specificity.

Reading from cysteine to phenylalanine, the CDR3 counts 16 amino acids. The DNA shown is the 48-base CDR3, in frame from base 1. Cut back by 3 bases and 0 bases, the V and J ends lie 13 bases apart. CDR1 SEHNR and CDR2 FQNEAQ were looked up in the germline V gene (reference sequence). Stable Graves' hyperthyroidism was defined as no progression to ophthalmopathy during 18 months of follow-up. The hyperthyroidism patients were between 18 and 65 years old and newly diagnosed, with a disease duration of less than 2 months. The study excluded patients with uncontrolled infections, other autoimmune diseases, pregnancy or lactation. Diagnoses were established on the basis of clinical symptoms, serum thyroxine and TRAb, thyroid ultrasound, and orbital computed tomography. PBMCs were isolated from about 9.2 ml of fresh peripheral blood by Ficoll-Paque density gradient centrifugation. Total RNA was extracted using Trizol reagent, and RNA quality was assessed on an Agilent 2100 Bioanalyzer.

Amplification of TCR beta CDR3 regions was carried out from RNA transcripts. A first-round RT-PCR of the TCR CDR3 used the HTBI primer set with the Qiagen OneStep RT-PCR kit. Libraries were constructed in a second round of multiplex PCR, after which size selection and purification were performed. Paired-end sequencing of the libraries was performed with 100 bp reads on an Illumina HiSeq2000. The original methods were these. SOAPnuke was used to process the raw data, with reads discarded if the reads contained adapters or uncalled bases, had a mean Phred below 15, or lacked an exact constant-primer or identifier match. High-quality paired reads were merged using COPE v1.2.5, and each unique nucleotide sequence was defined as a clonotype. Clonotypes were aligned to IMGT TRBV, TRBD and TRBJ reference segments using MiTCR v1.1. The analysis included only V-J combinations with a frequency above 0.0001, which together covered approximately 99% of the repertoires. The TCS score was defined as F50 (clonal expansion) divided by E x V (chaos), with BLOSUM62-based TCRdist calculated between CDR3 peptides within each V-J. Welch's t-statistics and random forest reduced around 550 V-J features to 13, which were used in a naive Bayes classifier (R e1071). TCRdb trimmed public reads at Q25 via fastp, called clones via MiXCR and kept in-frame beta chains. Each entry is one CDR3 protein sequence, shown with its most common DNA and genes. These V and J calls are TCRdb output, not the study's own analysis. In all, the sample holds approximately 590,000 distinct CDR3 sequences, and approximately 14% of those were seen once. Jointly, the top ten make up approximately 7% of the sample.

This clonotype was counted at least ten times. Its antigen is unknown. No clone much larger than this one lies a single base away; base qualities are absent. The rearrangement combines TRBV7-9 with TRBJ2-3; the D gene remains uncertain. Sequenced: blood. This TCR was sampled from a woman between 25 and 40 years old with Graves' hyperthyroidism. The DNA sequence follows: TGTGCCAGCAGCTTTTTTCCCTCGTCGAGCACAGATACGCAGTATTTT. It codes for CASSFFPSSSTDTQYF.